Presented here are 30 T cell receptor beta chains from one specimen sequenced in a study of blood T cell repertoires in COVID-19. The table came from immunoSEQ multiplex PCR; TCRdb's copy has only in-frame clones and leaves some out. This table holds 200,000 to 250,000 clones, around 80% found once. The sequencing sample was made of peripheral blood. All receptors derive from a human donor in a cohort sampled during active COVID-19.

The CDR3 is CATSITSGRSETQYF. DNA for the CDR3: TGTGCCACCAGCATCACTAGCGGGAGGTCGGAGACCCAGTACTTC. The V call is TRBV24-1, the J call TRBJ2-5; TRBD2 matches at 12 bases. V was pared by 7 bases and J by 5 bases, with 7 bases of the junction left unmatched. Germline V gives CDR1 KGHDR, CDR2 SFDVKD. The CDR3 extends over 15 amino acids.

The chain combines TRBV7-2 with TRBJ2-1; 10 bases agree with TRBD2. CDR3 size: 18 residues. Germline CDR1 SGHTA, CDR2 FQGNSA. The junction had 10 bases not matched to a gene; V was cut back by 4 bases and J by 1 base. This chain's CDR3 is CASSSIAGGYLSYNEQFF. CDR3 DNA: TGTGCCAGCAGCTCAATAGCGGGAGGTTACCTTTCCTACAATGAGCAGTTCTTC.

The chain combines TRBV18 with TRBJ1-3, with 7 bases fitting TRBD1. The germline V gene encodes CDR1 KGHSH and CDR2 LQKENI. The CDR3 consists of 18 residues. J gave up 1 base and V 2 bases, and 11 bases lay outside the gene matches. The CDR3 loop is CASSPYRQGRSSGNTIYF. The CDR3 DNA is TGTGCCAGCTCACCATATCGACAGGGTAGGAGTTCTGGAAACACCATATATTTT.

CDR3 DNA sequence: TGTGCCAGCAGCTTATATTTTGGTGGGAGAAGGAATGAGCAGTTCTTC. It yields the protein CASSLYFGGRRNEQFF. The gene calls are TRBV11-2 and TRBJ2-1, with TRBD2 as a possible D gene (5 bases). Trimming pared 2 bases from V and 7 bases from J, leaving 18 bases between. Germline V gene sequence: CDR1 SGHAT, CDR2 FQNNGV. CDR3 length equals 16 residues.

In its sample, this clone was seen once. The chain is built from TRBV19 and TRBJ1-2, with TRBD1 matching over 7 bases. Germline CDR1 reads LNHDA; CDR2 reads SQIVND (reference sequence). There are 14 residues in the CDR3. Trimming removed 4 bases from V and 7 bases from J; junction bases left unmatched: 9. The CDR3 DNA sequence: TGTGCCAGTAGTAGAGACAGGGCTAGGAGTGGCTACACCTTC. Encoded protein: CASSRDRARSGYTF.

The CDR3 loop reads CASSPYGQTNTGELFF. For the CDR3, the DNA is TGTGCCAGCAGCCCCTATGGACAGACGAACACCGGGGAGCTGTTTTTT. The gene calls are TRBV5-4 and TRBJ2-2; D possibly corresponds to TRBD1 (6 bases). The CDR3 spans 16 residues. The ends were cut back, 4 bases at V and 0 bases at J, with 13 bases in the middle. CDR1 SGHNT and CDR2 YYREEE come from the germline V gene (reference sequence). Based on the CDR3 plus reference TRBV5-4 and TRBJ2-2, the full variable domain is ETGVTQSPTHLIKTRGQQVTLRCSSQSGHNTVSWYQQALGQGPQFIFQYYREEENGRGNFPPRFSGLQFPNYSSELNVNALELDDSALYLCASSPYGQTNTGELFFGEGSRLTVL.

The V and J genes are TRBV27 and TRBJ1-2; 7 positions agree with TRBD1. V was clipped by 4 bases and J by 8 bases; unmatched bases: 7. Germline V gene data show CDR1 as MNHEY and CDR2 as SMNVEV (reference sequence). This CDR3 spans 13 amino acids. In DNA form, the CDR3 reads TGTGCCAGCAGTTCACGGACAGGAGGGGGCTACACCTTC. Translating gives CASSSRTGGGYTF.

The chain is built from TRBV11-2 and TRBJ1-2, with 9 bases aligning to TRBD1. The CDR3 extends over 19 amino acids. Trimming cost V 1 base and J 8 bases; bases outside gene matches: 20. Germline-derived CDR1 and CDR2 are SGHAT and FQNNGV. The CDR3 DNA sequence: TGTGCCAGCAGCTTAGGATGGGGCCGGACAGGGGCCAGCAGGTACGGCTACACCTTC. It codes for CASSLGWGRTGASRYGYTF.

CDR3 sequence (DNA): TGTGCCAGCAGCGTAGGGCCAAAAGAGACCCAGTACTTC. Residues: CASSVGPKETQYF. The chain links TRBV9 to TRBJ2-5; D call uncertain. The germline V and J ends were trimmed by 0 bases and 3 bases, with 6 bases remaining between them. CDR3 length: 13 residues. Germline lookup yields CDR1 SGDLS and CDR2 YYNGEE.

This rearrangement joins TRBV28 to TRBJ2-5; TRBD1 might be the D (6 bases). In germline, CDR1 is MDHEN, CDR2 SYDVKM. Trimming left V 5 bases short and J 5 bases short, with 24 bases between. The CDR3 loop spans 17 amino acids. In DNA, the CDR3 is TGTGCCAGCAGTCCAATAACGACAGGCCGCGCGAGGGAGACCCAGTACTTC. It is translated as CASSPITTGRARETQYF.

V and J are TRBV7-2 and TRBJ2-1, with TRBD2 as a possible D gene (6 bases). Trimming shortened V by 6 bases and J by 9 bases, and 24 bases separated the two germline ends. The germline gives CDR1 SGHTA, CDR2 FQGNSA. CDR3 length: 16 residues. DNA for the CDR3: TGTGCCAGCAGTCACTTTCGGGAGTTGGGGTTCGGTGAGCAGTTCTTC. This translates into CASSHFRELGFGEQFF.

The genes are TRBV18 and TRBJ2-1, with a weak D call TRBD2 (6 bases). The germline V gene encodes CDR1 KGHSH and CDR2 LQKENI. The CDR3 covers 12 residues. The V gene lost 2 bases and the J gene lost 10 bases, with 9 bases spanning the gap. CDR3 sequence: CASSPWGLEQFF. CDR3 bases: TGTGCCAGCTCACCATGGGGACTCGAGCAGTTCTTC. Filled out from reference TRBV18 and TRBJ2-1, the complete variable domain reads NAGVMQNPRHLVRRRGQEARLRCSPMKGHSHVYWYRQLPEEGLKFMVYLQKENIIDESGMPKERFSAEFPKEGPSILRIQQVVRGDSAAYFCASSPWGLEQFFGPGTRLTVL.

Only one count was recorded for this clone. The V call is TRBV5-4, the J call TRBJ1-2; 7 nucleotides agree with TRBD1. The germline V gene encodes CDR1 SGHNT and CDR2 YYREEE (reference sequence). CDR3 length: 13 residues. With 3 bases clipped from V and 6 bases from J, the junction kept 5 bases outside the gene matches. The CDR3 bases are TGTGCCAGCAGCTCCGACAGGGCGGATGGCTACACCTTC. Its protein is CASSSDRADGYTF.

The gene calls are TRBV5-1 and TRBJ2-1; TRBD2 agrees at 10 bases. This CDR3 comprises 15 residues. The trim removed 0 bases at V and 10 bases at J, leaving 7 bases unmatched. The germline CDR1 and CDR2 sequences are SGHRS and YFSETQ. The CDR3 sequence is CASSLGASGRYEQFF. CDR3 sequence (DNA): TGCGCCAGCAGCTTGGGGGCTAGCGGGAGATACGAGCAGTTCTTC.

The V and J genes are TRBV25-1 and TRBJ2-1, with 7 bases identical to TRBD1. Trimming took 3 bases from V and 8 from J; bases not matched to a gene: 10. The germline gives CDR1 MGHDK, CDR2 SYGVNS. The CDR3 is 15 residues long. CDR3 in amino acids: CASSDRRTGVDEQFF. CDR3 in DNA: TGTGCCAGCAGTGATCGTCGCACAGGGGTGGATGAGCAGTTCTTC. The full variable domain, with the rest looked up from reference TRBV25-1 and TRBJ2-1, is EADIYQTPRYLVIGTGKKITLECSQTMGHDKMYWYQQDPGMELHLIHYSYGVNSTEKGDLSSESTVSRIRTEHFPLTLESARPSHTSQYLCASSDRRTGVDEQFFGPGTRLTVL.

This chain connects TRBV28 to TRBJ1-4; weak D call: TRBD1 (5 bases). The CDR3 has 18 residues. V dropped 5 bases and J dropped 8 bases, with 27 bases sitting between them. CDR1 and CDR2 (germline): MDHEN, SYDVKM. This CDR3 is CASSRWGVMGGTGEKLFF. The CDR3 DNA sequence: TGTGCCAGCAGTCGGTGGGGAGTAATGGGAGGGACGGGAGAAAAACTGTTTTTT.

The chain combines TRBV5-8 with TRBJ2-3; no clear D. Trimming pared 4 bases from V and 3 bases from J, leaving 12 bases between. CDR3 length: 14 residues. Germline values: CDR1 SGHTS, CDR2 YDEGEE. For the CDR3, the DNA is TGTGCCAGCAGCCCTTCACCCGGGACAGATACGCAGTATTTT. Encoded protein: CASSPSPGTDTQYF.

This chain uses TRBV27 with TRBJ2-3; TRBD2 agrees at 16 bases. The CDR3 length is 16 residues. J gave up 6 bases and V 7 bases, and 7 bases lay outside the gene matches. Germline V gene sequence: CDR1 MNHEY, CDR2 SMNVEV (reference sequence). The CDR3 protein is CASTGTSGRAWDTQYF. CDR3 sequence (DNA): TGTGCCAGCACCGGGACTAGCGGGAGGGCCTGGGATACGCAGTATTTT.

This rearrangement joins TRBV7-2 to TRBJ2-5; TRBD2 matches 7 bases. This CDR3 is built from 16 residues. Germline V gives CDR1 SGHTA, CDR2 FQGNSA. The junction had 5 bases not matched to a gene; V was cut back by 0 bases and J by 1 base. CDR3 in amino acids: CASSLAVVAGQETQYF. In DNA form, the CDR3 reads TGTGCCAGCAGCTTAGCGGTGGTAGCGGGCCAAGAGACCCAGTACTTC.

The chain couples TRBV5-5 to TRBJ2-3; the D is unclear. The germline V and J ends were trimmed by 6 bases and 2 bases, with 22 bases remaining between them. The CDR3 sequence is 17 residues long. Per the germline V gene, CDR1 is SGHKS and CDR2 is YYEKEE (reference sequence). The CDR3 spells CASTLTRLGADTDTQYF. The CDR3 DNA follows: TGTGCCAGCACCCTTACCAGACTTGGAGCTGACACAGATACGCAGTATTTT.

This clone was picked up many times. The CDR3 sequence is CASSQVRTDTQYF. CDR3 DNA: TGTGCCAGCAGCCAAGTTCGTACAGATACGCAGTATTTT. The chain recombines TRBV3-1 (or the pseudogene TRBV3-2) with TRBJ2-3; D is ambiguous. The V end lost 1 base, the J end lost 3 bases, and 5 bases lay between the germline ends. The CDR3 has 13 amino acids. From germline, CDR1 is LGHDT and CDR2 YNNKEL (reference sequence).

The chain recombines TRBV5-4 with TRBJ2-7, with D perhaps TRBD2 (6 bases). The CDR3 length is 14 residues. Germline loops: CDR1 SGHNT, CDR2 YYREEE (reference sequence). Trimming took 4 bases from V and 3 from J, leaving 14 bases between them. The CDR3 region has the DNA TGTGCCAGCAGCCGCGGAGGGAACTTCTACGAGCAGTACTTC. Protein sequence: CASSRGGNFYEQYF. The variable domain in full, completed from reference TRBV5-4 and TRBJ2-7, reads ETGVTQSPTHLIKTRGQQVTLRCSSQSGHNTVSWYQQALGQGPQFIFQYYREEENGRGNFPPRFSGLQFPNYSSELNVNALELDDSALYLCASSRGGNFYEQYFGPGTRLTVT.

This sequence joins TRBV11-3 and TRBJ2-1, with TRBD2 matching 7 bases. V was clipped by 3 bases and J by 5 bases; unmatched bases: 4. Germline V lookup: CDR1 SGHNT, CDR2 YENEEA. The CDR3 is 14 amino acids. For the CDR3, the DNA is TGTGCCAGCAGCTTTACTAGCGAGAACAATGAGCAGTTCTTC. This sequence encodes CASSFTSENNEQFF.

The genes are TRBV29-1 and TRBJ1-3; D ambiguous. CDR1 and CDR2 (germline): SQVTM, ANQGSEA. The CDR3 has 11 residues. Trimming left V 6 bases short and J 0 bases short, with 3 bases between. The CDR3 here is CSVYSGNTIYF. The DNA of the CDR3 is TGCAGCGTCTACTCTGGAAACACCATATATTTT.

This clone was seen only once. This chain connects TRBV5-4 to TRBJ1-3; no definite D call. The V end was cut by 2 bases, the J end by 2 bases, with 8 bases between. CDR3 length equals 14 residues. The germline CDR1 and CDR2 sequences are SGHNT and YYREEE (reference sequence). The CDR3 DNA is TGTGCCAGCAGCTTTGGCACAGCTGGAAACACCATATATTTT. This gives the protein CASSFGTAGNTIYF.

This clone was seen only once. V gene TRBV6-2 or TRBV6-3 combines with J gene TRBJ2-2, with no clear D. Looked up from germline, CDR1 is MNHEY and CDR2 is SVGEGT. The V and J ends lost 4 bases and 6 bases respectively, with 12 bases between them. This CDR3 is 14 amino acids long. In DNA, the CDR3 is TGTGCCAGCAGTTTCACTACCTTACCCGGGGAGCTGTTTTTT. Amino acid sequence: CASSFTTLPGELFF.

This clone was seen a few times. V and J are TRBV7-9 and TRBJ2-1; D perhaps matches TRBD1 (6 bases). From germline, CDR1 is SEHNR and CDR2 FQNEAQ (reference sequence). The CDR3 has 16 amino acids. V lost 11 bases and J 3 bases, leaving 23 bases between the germline ends. This chain's CDR3 is CASQGSDAKGYNEQFF. The CDR3 nucleotides read TGTGCCTCGCAGGGGTCAGACGCTAAGGGCTACAATGAGCAGTTCTTC.

V and J are TRBV5-1 and TRBJ1-2; unclear D gene. The CDR3 loop spans 13 amino acids. CDR1 and CDR2 from the germline V gene are SGHRS and YFSETQ. V was shortened by 0 bases and J by 8 bases, with 11 bases between the two germline ends. For the CDR3, the DNA is TGCGCCAGCAGCTTGGACGGGGTTGGCGGCTACACCTTC. It specifies CASSLDGVGGYTF.

The V gene is TRBV24-1, the J gene TRBJ2-1; perhaps TRBD1 as D (6 bases). CDR1 and CDR2 (germline): KGHDR, SFDVKD. V was cut by 4 bases and J by 0 bases, with 12 bases left in between. The CDR3 sequence is 16 residues long. The CDR3 DNA follows: TGTGCCACCAGTGACCGCAACAGGGCCTCCTACAATGAGCAGTTCTTC. Translated: CATSDRNRASYNEQFF.

The chain recombines TRBV5-6 with TRBJ1-3; tentative D call: TRBD1 (6 bases). This CDR3 is built from 14 residues. The germline V gene has CDR1 SGHDT and CDR2 YYEEEE. Trimming removed 2 bases at V and 4 bases at J, with 10 bases between. In nucleotides, the CDR3 is TGTGCCAGCAGCTTTAGGACAGTAGGAAACACCATATATTTT. It is translated as CASSFRTVGNTIYF.